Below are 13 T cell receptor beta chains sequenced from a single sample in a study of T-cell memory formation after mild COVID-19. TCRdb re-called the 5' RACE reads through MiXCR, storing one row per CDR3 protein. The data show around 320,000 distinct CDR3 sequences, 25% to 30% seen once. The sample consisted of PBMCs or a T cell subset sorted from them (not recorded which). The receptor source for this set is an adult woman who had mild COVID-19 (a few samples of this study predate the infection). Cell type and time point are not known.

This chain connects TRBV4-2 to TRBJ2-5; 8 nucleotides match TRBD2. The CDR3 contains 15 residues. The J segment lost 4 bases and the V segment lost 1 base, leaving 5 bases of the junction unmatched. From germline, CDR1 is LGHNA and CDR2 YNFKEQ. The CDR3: CASSQVYGGGETQYF. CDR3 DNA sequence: TGTGCCAGCAGCCAAGTGTACGGGGGGGGAGAGACCCAGTACTTC.

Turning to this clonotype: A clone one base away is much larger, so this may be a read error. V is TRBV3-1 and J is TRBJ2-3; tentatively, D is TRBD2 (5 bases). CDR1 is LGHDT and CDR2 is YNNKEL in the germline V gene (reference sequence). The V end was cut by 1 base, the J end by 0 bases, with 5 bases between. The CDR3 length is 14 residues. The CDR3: CASSQGTSTDTQYF. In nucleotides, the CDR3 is TGTGCCAGCAGCCAAGGGACTAGCACAGATACGCAGTATTTT.

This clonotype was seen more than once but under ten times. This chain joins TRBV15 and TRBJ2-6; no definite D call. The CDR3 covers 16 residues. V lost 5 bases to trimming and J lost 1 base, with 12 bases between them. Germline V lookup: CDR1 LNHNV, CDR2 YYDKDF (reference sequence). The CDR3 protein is CATSGWTRSGANVLTF. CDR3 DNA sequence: TGTGCCACCAGCGGGTGGACGAGATCTGGGGCCAACGTCCTGACTTTC.

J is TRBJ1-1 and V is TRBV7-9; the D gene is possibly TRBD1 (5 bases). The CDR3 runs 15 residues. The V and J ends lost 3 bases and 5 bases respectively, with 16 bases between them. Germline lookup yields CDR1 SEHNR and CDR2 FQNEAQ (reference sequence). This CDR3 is CASSLADIGRTEAFF. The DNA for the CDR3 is TGTGCCAGCAGCTTGGCGGACATCGGAAGAACTGAAGCTTTCTTT.

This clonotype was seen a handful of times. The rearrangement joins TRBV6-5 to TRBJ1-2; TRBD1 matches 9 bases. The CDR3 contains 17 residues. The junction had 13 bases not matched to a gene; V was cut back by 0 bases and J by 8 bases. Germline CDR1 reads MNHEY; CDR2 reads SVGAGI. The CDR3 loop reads CASSYSNPGQGRGGYTF. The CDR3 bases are TGTGCCAGCAGTTACTCGAACCCCGGACAGGGGCGAGGGGGCTACACCTTC.

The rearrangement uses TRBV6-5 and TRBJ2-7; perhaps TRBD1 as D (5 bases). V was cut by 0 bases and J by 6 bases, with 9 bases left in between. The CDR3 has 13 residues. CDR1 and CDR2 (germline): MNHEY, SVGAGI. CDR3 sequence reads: CASSYSHGAEQYF. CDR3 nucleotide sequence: TGTGCCAGCAGTTACTCGCATGGGGCCGAGCAGTACTTC.

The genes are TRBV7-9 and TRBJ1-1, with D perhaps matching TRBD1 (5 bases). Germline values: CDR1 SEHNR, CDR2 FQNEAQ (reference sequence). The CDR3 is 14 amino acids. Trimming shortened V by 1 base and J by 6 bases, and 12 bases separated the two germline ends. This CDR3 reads CASSLVRGSPEAFF. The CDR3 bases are TGTGCCAGCAGCTTAGTCCGGGGGTCCCCTGAAGCTTTCTTT.

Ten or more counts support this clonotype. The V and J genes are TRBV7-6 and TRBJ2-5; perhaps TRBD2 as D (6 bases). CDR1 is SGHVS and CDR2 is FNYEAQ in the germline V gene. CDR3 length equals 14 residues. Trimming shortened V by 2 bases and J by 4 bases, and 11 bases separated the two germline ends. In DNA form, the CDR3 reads TGTGCCAGCAGCTTAACGGGAGTTGGAGAGACCCAGTACTTC. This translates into CASSLTGVGETQYF.

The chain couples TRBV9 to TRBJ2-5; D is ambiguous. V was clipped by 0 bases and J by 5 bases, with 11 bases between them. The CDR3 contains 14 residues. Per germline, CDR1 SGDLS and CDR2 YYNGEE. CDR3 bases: TGTGCCAGCAGCGTAGGGGGTAGCAGTGAGACCCAGTACTTC. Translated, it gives CASSVGGSSETQYF.

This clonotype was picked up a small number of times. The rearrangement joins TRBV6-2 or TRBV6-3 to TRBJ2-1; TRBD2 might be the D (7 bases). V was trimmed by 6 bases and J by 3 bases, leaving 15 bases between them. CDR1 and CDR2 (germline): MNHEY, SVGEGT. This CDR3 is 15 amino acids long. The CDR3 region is CASSPRGAGYNEQFF. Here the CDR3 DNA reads TGTGCCAGCAGCCCCCGGGGGGCCGGCTACAATGAGCAGTTCTTC.

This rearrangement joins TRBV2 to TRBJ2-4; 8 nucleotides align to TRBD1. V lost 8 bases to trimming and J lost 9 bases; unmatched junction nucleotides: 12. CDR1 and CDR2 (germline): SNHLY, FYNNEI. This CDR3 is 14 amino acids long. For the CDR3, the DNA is TGTGCCAGCTTCTCCGGACAGGGCGCCGTCATTCAGTACTTC. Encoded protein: CASFSGQGAVIQYF.

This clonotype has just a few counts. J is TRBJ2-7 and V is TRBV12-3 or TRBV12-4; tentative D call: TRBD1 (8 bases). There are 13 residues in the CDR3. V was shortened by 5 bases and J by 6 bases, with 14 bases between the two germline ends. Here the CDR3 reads CASSNRGGAEQYF. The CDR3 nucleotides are TGTGCCAGCAGTAACAGGGGGGGTGCCGAGCAGTACTTC.

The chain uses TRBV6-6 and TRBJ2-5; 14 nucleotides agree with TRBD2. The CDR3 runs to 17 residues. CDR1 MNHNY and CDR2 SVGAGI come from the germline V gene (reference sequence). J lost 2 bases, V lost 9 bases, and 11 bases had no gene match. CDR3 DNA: TGTGCCAGTGAACCGGGACTAGCGGGGGAAACACAAGAGACCCAGTACTTC. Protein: CASEPGLAGETQETQYF.